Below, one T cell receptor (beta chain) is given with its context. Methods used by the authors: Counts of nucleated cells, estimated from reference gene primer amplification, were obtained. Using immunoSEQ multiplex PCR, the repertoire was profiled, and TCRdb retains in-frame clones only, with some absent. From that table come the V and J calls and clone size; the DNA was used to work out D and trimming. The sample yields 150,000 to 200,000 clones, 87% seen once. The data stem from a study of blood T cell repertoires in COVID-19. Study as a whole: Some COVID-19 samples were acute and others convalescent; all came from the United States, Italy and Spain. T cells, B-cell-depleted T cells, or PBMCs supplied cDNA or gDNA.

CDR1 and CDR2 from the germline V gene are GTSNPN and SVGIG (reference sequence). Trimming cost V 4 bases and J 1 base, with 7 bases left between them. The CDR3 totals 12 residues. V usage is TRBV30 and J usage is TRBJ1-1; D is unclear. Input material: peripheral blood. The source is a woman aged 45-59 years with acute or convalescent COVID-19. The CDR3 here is CAWTGQNTEAFF. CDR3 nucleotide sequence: TGTGCCTGGACAGGCCAGAACACTGAAGCTTTCTTT. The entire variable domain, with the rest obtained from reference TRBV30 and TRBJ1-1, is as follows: SQTIHQWPATLVQPVGSPLSLECTVEGTSNPNLYWYRQAAGRGLQLLFYSVGIGQISSEVPQNLSASRPQDRQFILSSKKLLLSDSGFYLCAWTGQNTEAFFGQGTRLTVV.